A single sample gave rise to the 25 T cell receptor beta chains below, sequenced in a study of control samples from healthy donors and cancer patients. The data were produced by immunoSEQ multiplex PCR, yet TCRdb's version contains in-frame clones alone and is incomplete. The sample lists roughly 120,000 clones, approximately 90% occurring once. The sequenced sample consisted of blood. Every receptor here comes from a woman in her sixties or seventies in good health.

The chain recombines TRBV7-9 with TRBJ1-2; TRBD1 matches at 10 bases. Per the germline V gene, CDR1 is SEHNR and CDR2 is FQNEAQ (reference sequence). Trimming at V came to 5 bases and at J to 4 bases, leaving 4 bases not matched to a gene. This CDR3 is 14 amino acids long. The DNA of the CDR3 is TGTGCCAGCAGCAAGACAGGGGGCAGCTATGGCTACACCTTC. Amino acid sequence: CASSKTGGSYGYTF.

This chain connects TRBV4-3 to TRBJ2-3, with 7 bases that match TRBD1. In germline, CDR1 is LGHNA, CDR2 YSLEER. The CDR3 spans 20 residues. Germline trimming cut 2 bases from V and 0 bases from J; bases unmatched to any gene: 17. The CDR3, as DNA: TGCGCCAGCAGCCAAACAGACTGGACAGGACACTTATCTAGCACAGATACGCAGTATTTT. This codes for CASSQTDWTGHLSSTDTQYF.

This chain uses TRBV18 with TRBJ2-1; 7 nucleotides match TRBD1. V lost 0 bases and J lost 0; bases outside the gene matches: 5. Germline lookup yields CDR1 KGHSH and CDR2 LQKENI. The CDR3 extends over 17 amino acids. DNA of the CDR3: TGTGCCAGCTCACCACCGACAGGGCCAAGCTCCTACAATGAGCAGTTCTTC. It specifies CASSPPTGPSSYNEQFF.

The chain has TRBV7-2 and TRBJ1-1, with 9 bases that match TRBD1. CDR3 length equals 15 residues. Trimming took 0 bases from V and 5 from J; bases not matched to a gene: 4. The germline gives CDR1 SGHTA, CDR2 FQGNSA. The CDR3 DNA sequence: TGTGCCAGCAGCTTAGCCTTGGGACAGGGAACTGAAGCTTTCTTT. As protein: CASSLALGQGTEAFF.

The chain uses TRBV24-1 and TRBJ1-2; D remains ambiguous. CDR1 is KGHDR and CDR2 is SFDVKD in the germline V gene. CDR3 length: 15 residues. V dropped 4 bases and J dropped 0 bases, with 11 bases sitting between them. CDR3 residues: CATSDPRSPNYGYTF. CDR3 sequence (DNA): TGTGCCACCAGTGACCCCCGGAGTCCTAACTATGGCTACACCTTC.

In DNA, the CDR3 is TGTGCCAGCAGCCGCCGGGGTAGTGGGACTGAAGCTTTCTTT. Protein: CASSRRGSGTEAFF. The chain employs TRBV5-5 and TRBJ1-1; no clear D. This CDR3 has 14 amino acids. Trimming removed 4 bases at V and 5 bases at J, with 15 bases between. Germline loops: CDR1 SGHKS, CDR2 YYEKEE (reference sequence).

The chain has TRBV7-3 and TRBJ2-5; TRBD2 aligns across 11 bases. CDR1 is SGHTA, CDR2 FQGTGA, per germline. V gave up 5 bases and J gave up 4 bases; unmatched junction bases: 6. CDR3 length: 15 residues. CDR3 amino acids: CASSARLAGRETQYF. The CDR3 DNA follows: TGTGCCAGCAGCGCAAGACTAGCGGGGAGAGAGACCCAGTACTTC.

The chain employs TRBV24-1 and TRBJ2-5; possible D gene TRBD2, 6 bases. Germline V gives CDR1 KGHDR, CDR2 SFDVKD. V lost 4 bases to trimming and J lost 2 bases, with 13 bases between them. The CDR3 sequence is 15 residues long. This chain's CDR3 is CATSDPGDGQETQYF. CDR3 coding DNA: TGTGCCACCAGTGACCCGGGGGACGGGCAAGAGACCCAGTACTTC.

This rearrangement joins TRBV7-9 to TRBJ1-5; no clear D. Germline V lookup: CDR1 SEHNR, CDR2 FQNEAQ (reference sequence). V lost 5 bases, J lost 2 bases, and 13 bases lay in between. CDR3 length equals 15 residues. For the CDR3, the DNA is TGTGCCAGCAGCGACGGGCTAACGGGCAATCAGCCCCAGCATTTT. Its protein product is CASSDGLTGNQPQHF.

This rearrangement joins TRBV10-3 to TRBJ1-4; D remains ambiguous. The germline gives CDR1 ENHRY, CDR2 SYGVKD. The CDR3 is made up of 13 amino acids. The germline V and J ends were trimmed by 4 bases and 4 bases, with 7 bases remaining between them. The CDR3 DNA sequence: TGTGCCATCAGTGCCGGGAGTAATGAAAAACTGTTTTTT. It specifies CAISAGSNEKLFF.

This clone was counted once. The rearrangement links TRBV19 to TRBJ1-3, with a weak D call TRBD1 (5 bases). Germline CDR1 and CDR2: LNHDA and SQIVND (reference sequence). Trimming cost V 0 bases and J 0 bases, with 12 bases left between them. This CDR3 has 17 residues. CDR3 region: CASSIDGGPTSGNTIYF. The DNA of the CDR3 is TGTGCCAGTAGTATAGATGGGGGACCGACCTCTGGAAACACCATATATTTT.

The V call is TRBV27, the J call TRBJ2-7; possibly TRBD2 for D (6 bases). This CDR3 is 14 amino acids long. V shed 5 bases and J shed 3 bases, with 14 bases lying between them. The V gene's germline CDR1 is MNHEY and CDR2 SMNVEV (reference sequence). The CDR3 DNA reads TGTGCCAGCAGTCCGGGACTCCGATTCTACGAGCAGTACTTC. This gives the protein CASSPGLRFYEQYF.

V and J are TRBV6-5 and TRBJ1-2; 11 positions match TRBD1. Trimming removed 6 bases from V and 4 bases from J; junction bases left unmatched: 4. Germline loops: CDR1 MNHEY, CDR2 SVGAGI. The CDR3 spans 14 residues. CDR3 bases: TGTGCCAGCAGGAGGGGACAGGGGGTCTATGGCTACACCTTC. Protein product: CASRRGQGVYGYTF.

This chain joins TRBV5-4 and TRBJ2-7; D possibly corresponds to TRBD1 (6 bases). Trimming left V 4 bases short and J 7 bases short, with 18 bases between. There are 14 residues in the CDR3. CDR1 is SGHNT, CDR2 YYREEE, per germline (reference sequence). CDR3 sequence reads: CASSPPQGPEEQYF. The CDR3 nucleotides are TGTGCCAGCAGCCCCCCGCAGGGGCCCGAGGAGCAGTACTTC.

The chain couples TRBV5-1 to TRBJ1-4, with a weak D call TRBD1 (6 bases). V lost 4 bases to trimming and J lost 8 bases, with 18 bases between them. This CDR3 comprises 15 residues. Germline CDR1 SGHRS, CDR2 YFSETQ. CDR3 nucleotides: TGCGCCAGCAGCCCTACTGGGGGGCGCGGCGAAAAACTGTTTTTT. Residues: CASSPTGGRGEKLFF. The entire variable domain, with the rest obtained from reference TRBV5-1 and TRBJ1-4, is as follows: KAGVTQTPRYLIKTRGQQVTLSCSPISGHRSVSWYQQTPGQGLQFLFEYFSETQRNKGNFPGRFSGRQFSNSRSEMNVSTLELGDSALYLCASSPTGGRGEKLFFGSGTQLSVL.

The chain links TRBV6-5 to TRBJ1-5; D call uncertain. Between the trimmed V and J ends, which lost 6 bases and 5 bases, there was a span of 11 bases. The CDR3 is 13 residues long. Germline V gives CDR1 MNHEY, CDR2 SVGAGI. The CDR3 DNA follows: TGTGCCAGCAGCGGAGTAAGGGATCAGCCCCAGCATTTT. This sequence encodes CASSGVRDQPQHF.

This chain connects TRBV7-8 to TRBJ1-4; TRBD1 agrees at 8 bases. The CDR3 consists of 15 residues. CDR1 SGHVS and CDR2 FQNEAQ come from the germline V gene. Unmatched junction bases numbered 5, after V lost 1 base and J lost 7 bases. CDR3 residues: CASSLDRGFGEKLFF. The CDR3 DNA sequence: TGTGCCAGCAGCTTAGACAGGGGGTTCGGTGAAAAACTGTTTTTT.

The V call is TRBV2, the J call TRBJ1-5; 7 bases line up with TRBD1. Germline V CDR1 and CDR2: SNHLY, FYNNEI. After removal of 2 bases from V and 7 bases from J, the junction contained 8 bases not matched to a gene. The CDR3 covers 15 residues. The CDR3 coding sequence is TGTGCCAGCAGTGAAACACCCGACAGGGCACAGCCCCAGCATTTT. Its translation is CASSETPDRAQPQHF.

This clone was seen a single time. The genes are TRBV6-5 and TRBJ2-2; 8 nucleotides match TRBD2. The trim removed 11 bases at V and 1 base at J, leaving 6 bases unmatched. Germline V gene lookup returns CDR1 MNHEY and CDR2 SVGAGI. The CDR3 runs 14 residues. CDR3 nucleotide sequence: TGTGCCGCTGCCCGGGGGGGGAACACCGGGGAGCTGTTTTTT. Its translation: CAAARGGNTGELFF.

In nucleotides, the CDR3 is TGTGCCAGCAGCCCCCGCAGGGAAAGGTATTATAGCAATCAGCCCCAGCATTTT. Translated, it gives CASSPRRERYYSNQPQHF. V usage is TRBV5-8 and J usage is TRBJ1-5; tentative D call: TRBD1 (5 bases). CDR3 length: 18 amino acids. Germline CDR1 reads SGHTS; CDR2 reads YDEGEE. With 4 bases removed from V and 0 bases from J, the gap between germline ends came to 20 bases.

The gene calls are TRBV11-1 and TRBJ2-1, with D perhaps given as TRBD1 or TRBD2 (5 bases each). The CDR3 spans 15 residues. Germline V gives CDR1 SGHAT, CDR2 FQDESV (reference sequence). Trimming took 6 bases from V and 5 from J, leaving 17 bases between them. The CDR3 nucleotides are TGTGCCAGCAGACGGAGTTGGGACCCCCACAATGAGCAGTTCTTC. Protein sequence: CASRRSWDPHNEQFF.

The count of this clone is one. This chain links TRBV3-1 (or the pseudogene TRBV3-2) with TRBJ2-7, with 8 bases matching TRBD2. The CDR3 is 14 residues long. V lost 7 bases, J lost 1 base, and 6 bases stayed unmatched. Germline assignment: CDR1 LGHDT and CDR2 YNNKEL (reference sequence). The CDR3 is CASTPTSASYEQYF. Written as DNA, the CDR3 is TGTGCCAGCACCCCGACTAGCGCATCCTACGAGCAGTACTTC.

The DNA of the CDR3 is TGTGCCAGCAGTCCCCTGGGACAGCCTATGAACACTGAAGCTTTCTTT. Its translation is CASSPLGQPMNTEAFF. The V gene is TRBV27, the J gene TRBJ1-1, with 7 bases aligning to TRBD1. This CDR3 has 16 residues. Trimming removed 5 bases from V and 0 bases from J; junction bases left unmatched: 9. Germline loops: CDR1 MNHEY, CDR2 SMNVEV (reference sequence).

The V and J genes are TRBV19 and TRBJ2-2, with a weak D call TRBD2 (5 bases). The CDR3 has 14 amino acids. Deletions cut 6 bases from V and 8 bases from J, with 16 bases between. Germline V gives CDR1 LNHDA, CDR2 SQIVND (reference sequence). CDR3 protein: CASSPGAAAGELFF. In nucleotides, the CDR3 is TGTGCCAGTAGCCCAGGTGCAGCGGCTGGGGAGCTGTTTTTT.

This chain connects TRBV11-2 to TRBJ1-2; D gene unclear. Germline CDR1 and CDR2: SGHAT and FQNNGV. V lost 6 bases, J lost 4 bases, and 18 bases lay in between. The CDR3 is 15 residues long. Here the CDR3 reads CASSTIRTLGYGYTF. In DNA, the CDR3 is TGTGCCAGCAGTACTATCCGGACGCTTGGCTATGGCTACACCTTC.